The rows below give T cell receptor beta chains drawn from one sample of a study of cytomegalovirus exposure and HLA in healthy donors. The assay was immunoSEQ multiplex PCR, and TCRdb's table has in-frame clones only and misses some. Here the sample spans about 94,000 clones, more than 75% being singletons. Sequenced sample: PBMCs. Source of these receptors: a woman aged 55-70 years in good health and CMV-seronegative. Each CDR3 is given with its conserved first and last residue. Some rows have no size entry. The others give once, few or many, or a class for an expanded clone.

. TRBV7-9 CASSLALGPIQETQYF
. TRBV2 CASSLAGGRRRELFF
. TRBV2 CASRQGSNYGYTF
. TRBV19 CASSILRDPQGDTQYF
. TRBV13 CASSLGGSDEQFF
. TRBV30 CAWSVYRGEETQYF
. TRBV6-6 CASWEAQNTGELFF
few TRBV6-5 CASSYTGSGYTF
. TRBV10-3 CAFVEQETQYF
. TRBV6-5 CASSRDTSEAFF
. TRBV10-1 CASSEMGPAGEQYF
. TRBV21-1 CASRKRDREDQPQHF
. TRBV5-4 CASSLEFGQGFTGIGDTQYF
. TRBV18 CASSPGLRETQYF
once TRBV19 CASSLQGGQPQHF
. TRBV28 CASSSRPSSYNEQFF
. TRBV2 CASSESTHSRSFF
once TRBV19 CASSAGPNNEQFF
. TRBV28 CASSFGGPNHPSGNTIYF
. TRBV5-1 CASSLGTVNTGELFF
. TRBV7-6 CASSSDRDQPQHF